These 30 T cell receptor beta chains share one sample of origin, sequenced in a study of blood T cell repertoires in COVID-19. Generated by immunoSEQ multiplex PCR, the TCRdb table keeps only in-frame clones and is missing some. The table includes under 200,000 clones, 70% to 90% detected once. The sequencing sample was made of peripheral blood. The receptor source for this set is a woman aged 80 or over with acute or convalescent COVID-19.

CDR3 loop: CASSTQGGRQPQHF. As DNA, the CDR3 is TGTGCCAGCTCAACACAGGGGGGGAGGCAGCCCCAGCATTTT. The rearrangement joins TRBV18 to TRBJ1-5; 8 bases map to TRBD1. V lost 5 bases to trimming and J lost 7 bases; unmatched junction nucleotides: 7. Germline V lookup: CDR1 KGHSH, CDR2 LQKENI. This CDR3 has 14 amino acids.

This clone came up once. The chain carries TRBV3-1 (or the pseudogene TRBV3-2) and TRBJ1-2; 7 bases agree with TRBD1. The germline gives CDR1 LGHDT, CDR2 YNNKEL (reference sequence). The CDR3 contains 15 residues. V lost 4 bases and J lost 5; bases outside the gene matches: 10. In nucleotides, the CDR3 is TGTGCCAGCAGCCTGAGAGACAGGGTGTTTTATGGCTACACCTTC. Translation gives CASSLRDRVFYGYTF.

This chain joins TRBV3-1 (or the pseudogene TRBV3-2) and TRBJ2-7; the match to TRBD2 covers 7 bases. CDR3 length: 12 amino acids. In germline, CDR1 is LGHDT, CDR2 YNNKEL (reference sequence). V gave up 4 bases and J gave up 6 bases; unmatched junction bases: 3. The CDR3 DNA is TGTGCCAGCAGCCTACTAGCGCGCGAGCAGTACTTC. Translation gives CASSLLAREQYF.

About this clone itself: Other DNA sequences in the same sample also yield this CDR3. The V and J genes are TRBV6-5 and TRBJ2-2; 8 nucleotides match TRBD2. Germline trimming cut 2 bases from V and 1 base from J; bases unmatched to any gene: 0. The CDR3 consists of 15 residues. Germline V gives CDR1 MNHEY, CDR2 SVGAGI. This CDR3 reads CASSYSGRNTGELFF. The CDR3 DNA follows: TGTGCCAGCAGTTACAGCGGGAGGAACACCGGGGAGCTGTTTTTT.

In regard to this clone: The sample has other DNA sequences that encode this CDR3 too. This chain joins TRBV6-5 and TRBJ2-7, with D hard to call. The CDR3 is 13 amino acids. The V end was cut by 2 bases, the J end by 3 bases, with 8 bases between. The germline CDR1 and CDR2 sequences are MNHEY and SVGAGI. CDR3 sequence (DNA): TGTGCCAGCAGTTACGGGCTTTACTACGAGCAGTACTTC. This codes for CASSYGLYYEQYF.

The chain recombines TRBV5-1 with TRBJ2-3; 10 bases align to TRBD2. The germline V gene has CDR1 SGHRS and CDR2 YFSETQ. J lost 2 bases, V lost 4 bases, and 7 bases had no gene match. CDR3 size: 16 residues. The CDR3 DNA is TGCGCCAGCAGCCAACTGACTAGCGGGCTCACAGATACGCAGTATTTT. Amino acid sequence: CASSQLTSGLTDTQYF. Full variable domain (rest looked up from reference TRBV5-1 and TRBJ2-3): KAGVTQTPRYLIKTRGQQVTLSCSPISGHRSVSWYQQTPGQGLQFLFEYFSETQRNKGNFPGRFSGRQFSNSRSEMNVSTLELGDSALYLCASSQLTSGLTDTQYFGPGTRLTVL.

The count of this clone is one. This chain joins TRBV18 and TRBJ2-3, with D possibly TRBD2 on 5 matching bases. V shed 3 bases and J shed 4 bases, with 14 bases lying between them. This CDR3 has 15 amino acids. CDR1 is KGHSH, CDR2 LQKENI, per germline. The CDR3 reads CASSPRDVGADTQYF. DNA of the CDR3: TGTGCCAGCTCACCGAGGGATGTTGGAGCAGATACGCAGTATTTT.

The V call is TRBV28, the J call TRBJ1-1; 8 positions agree with TRBD1. CDR3 length: 16 amino acids. Germline V gene sequence: CDR1 MDHEN, CDR2 SYDVKM. The junction had 16 bases not matched to a gene; V was cut back by 7 bases and J by 6 bases. The CDR3 loop is CASTFLPGQGKAEAFF. In DNA form, the CDR3 reads TGTGCCAGCACCTTTCTTCCTGGACAGGGTAAGGCTGAAGCTTTCTTT.

V gene TRBV27 combines with J gene TRBJ1-1, with D tentatively TRBD1 (5 bases). The length of the CDR3 is 15 residues. Trimming removed 0 bases from V and 5 bases from J, with 13 bases in between. In germline, CDR1 is MNHEY, CDR2 SMNVEV (reference sequence). The CDR3 loop is CASSLSAGPNTEAFF. The DNA for the CDR3 is TGTGCCAGCAGTTTATCGGCAGGGCCGAATACTGAAGCTTTCTTT.

This clone came up once. V is TRBV7-9 and J is TRBJ1-6; D not certain. V lost 1 base, J lost 7 bases, and 11 bases lay in between. The germline V gene has CDR1 SEHNR and CDR2 FQNEAQ (reference sequence). The CDR3 covers 15 residues. Here the CDR3 DNA reads TGTGCCAGCAGCTTAGGCGGGGTGAGGAATTCACCCCTCCACTTT. This encodes CASSLGGVRNSPLHF.

V and J are TRBV3-1 (or the pseudogene TRBV3-2) and TRBJ1-2; D gene unclear. This CDR3 has 18 residues. Germline V gene lookup returns CDR1 LGHDT and CDR2 YNNKEL (reference sequence). V gave up 1 base and J gave up 5 bases, with 23 bases separating them. CDR3 nucleotide sequence: TGTGCCAGCAGCCAAGTTCGTTTACCTGAAGTACAGTCATATGGCTACACCTTC. This encodes CASSQVRLPEVQSYGYTF.

The chain combines TRBV7-3 with TRBJ2-2; tentatively, D is TRBD1 (5 bases). V was clipped by 1 base and J by 2 bases, with 8 bases between them. There are 15 residues in the CDR3. Germline CDR1 SGHTA, CDR2 FQGTGA. The CDR3 loop is CASSLNTGNTGELFF. CDR3 nucleotide sequence: TGTGCCAGCAGCTTAAATACAGGCAACACCGGGGAGCTGTTTTTT.

CDR3 sequence (DNA): TGTGCCAGCTCACCGAACCAGGGCCCAAATGAAAAACTGTTTTTT. Translated: CASSPNQGPNEKLFF. The J gene is TRBJ1-4, the V gene TRBV18; TRBD1 might be the D (5 bases). Per the germline V gene, CDR1 is KGHSH and CDR2 is LQKENI. V was shortened by 3 bases and J by 5 bases, with 13 bases between the two germline ends. CDR3 length equals 15 residues.

The V and J genes are TRBV27 and TRBJ2-7; D perhaps matches TRBD2 (6 bases). The germline V gene has CDR1 MNHEY and CDR2 SMNVEV (reference sequence). Trimming took 7 bases from V and 7 from J, leaving 14 bases between them. This CDR3 comprises 12 residues. This CDR3 is CASKSLGGEQYF. CDR3 in DNA: TGTGCCAGCAAGAGCCTAGGAGGGGAGCAGTACTTC.

The rearrangement joins TRBV3-1 (or the pseudogene TRBV3-2) to TRBJ1-1; TRBD1 agrees at 7 bases. Germline V gives CDR1 LGHDT, CDR2 YNNKEL (reference sequence). V gave up 4 bases and J gave up 5 bases; unmatched junction bases: 7. The length of the CDR3 is 14 residues. The CDR3 bases are TGTGCCAGCAGCCCGGGGACAGTGATAACTGAAGCTTTCTTT. It specifies CASSPGTVITEAFF.

The chain joins TRBV9 to TRBJ2-2, with 7 nucleotides matching TRBD2. Losses at the gene ends were 0 bases for V and 8 bases for J; bases not matched to a gene: 13. Germline CDR1 and CDR2: SGDLS and YYNGEE. This CDR3 region has 17 residues. The CDR3 nucleotides read TGTGCCAGCAGCGTAGCTCCTCCTGGACTAGTTGTGGGGGAGCTGTTTTTT. Amino acids: CASSVAPPGLVVGELFF.

The J gene is TRBJ2-1, the V gene TRBV9, with TRBD2 matching over 10 bases. The CDR3 loop spans 16 amino acids. Trimming removed 3 bases from V and 7 bases from J; junction bases left unmatched: 10. Germline-derived CDR1 and CDR2 are SGDLS and YYNGEE. The CDR3 region is CASSGLRAAGGNEQFF. In DNA, the CDR3 is TGTGCCAGCAGCGGGCTAAGGGCAGCGGGAGGGAATGAGCAGTTCTTC.

V is TRBV6-2 or TRBV6-3 and J is TRBJ1-1; D not resolved. CDR1 is MNHEY, CDR2 SVGEGT, per germline. The CDR3 consists of 12 residues. The V end lost 0 bases, the J end lost 5 bases, and 4 bases lay between the germline ends. The CDR3 region has the DNA TGTGCCAGCAGTTACTCGAGTACTGAAGCTTTCTTT. Translated: CASSYSSTEAFF.

V usage is TRBV18 and J usage is TRBJ1-1; tentatively, D is TRBD1 (5 bases). The V end lost 3 bases, the J end lost 0 bases, and 14 bases lay between the germline ends. This CDR3 spans 16 amino acids. Germline loops: CDR1 KGHSH, CDR2 LQKENI. The CDR3 sequence: CASSPGLRTLNTEAFF. CDR3 in DNA: TGTGCCAGCTCACCGGGACTGAGGACGTTGAACACTGAAGCTTTCTTT.

CDR3 bases: TGTGCCAGCAGCTTAGGGCAGGGGCCAGTCCCCCTCCACTTT. Amino acid sequence: CASSLGQGPVPLHF. The chain combines TRBV13 with TRBJ1-6; tentative D call: TRBD1 (6 bases). CDR1 and CDR2 from the germline V gene are PRHDT and FYEKMQ (reference sequence). The CDR3 length is 14 residues. The germline V and J ends were trimmed by 0 bases and 13 bases, with 13 bases remaining between them.

The CDR3 nucleotides read TGCGCCAGCAGCTCCCCAGGTGGGGAGCTGTTTTTT. Translated, it gives CASSSPGGELFF. The chain carries TRBV4-1 and TRBJ2-2, with D unresolved. Germline CDR1 MGHRA, CDR2 YSYEKL. The CDR3 runs 12 residues. Trimming shortened V by 5 bases and J by 8 bases, and 9 bases separated the two germline ends.

V usage is TRBV5-1 and J usage is TRBJ1-3; no clear D. The CDR3 has 16 residues. Germline V gene data show CDR1 as SGHRS and CDR2 as YFSETQ. V lost 4 bases and J lost 0, with 14 bases in between. This chain's CDR3 is CASSRLPPSSGNTIYF. CDR3 bases: TGCGCCAGCAGCCGTTTACCGCCGAGCTCTGGAAACACCATATATTTT.

The genes are TRBV7-2 and TRBJ1-6, with a weak D call TRBD1 (6 bases). This CDR3 is built from 15 residues. Germline V lookup: CDR1 SGHTA, CDR2 FQGNSA. The V gene lost 4 bases and the J gene lost 8 bases, with 15 bases spanning the gap. The CDR3 nucleotides are TGTGCCAGCAGCTCAGGACAGACGCGATATTCACCCCTCCACTTT. Translation gives CASSSGQTRYSPLHF.

This chain connects TRBV5-1 to TRBJ2-1; 9 nucleotides agree with TRBD1. Germline trimming cut 7 bases from V and 5 bases from J; bases unmatched to any gene: 10. CDR1 and CDR2 (germline): SGHRS, YFSETQ. The CDR3 totals 15 residues. The CDR3 DNA reads TGCGCCAGCTCGGAGGTGACAGGGGGTCACAATGAGCAGTTCTTC. Translated: CASSEVTGGHNEQFF.

This sequence joins TRBV7-2 and TRBJ1-2; D not certain. CDR1 is SGHTA and CDR2 is FQGNSA in the germline V gene. Trimming cost V 7 bases and J 2 bases, with 17 bases left between them. The CDR3 is 15 residues long. The DNA of the CDR3 is TGTGCCAGCACCCTTCGTTCTAGTGGAAACTATGGCTACACCTTC. This sequence encodes CASTLRSSGNYGYTF.

V gene TRBV5-1 combines with J gene TRBJ2-3, with 8 bases matching TRBD2. V gave up 2 bases and J gave up 4 bases; unmatched junction bases: 6. Germline V gene data show CDR1 as SGHRS and CDR2 as YFSETQ. The CDR3 is made up of 15 amino acids. CDR3 sequence: CASSFSGIPADTQYF. DNA of the CDR3: TGCGCCAGCAGCTTTAGCGGGATCCCGGCAGATACGCAGTATTTT.

The genes are TRBV2 and TRBJ2-3; possibly TRBD2 for D (6 bases). CDR1 and CDR2 from the germline V gene are SNHLY and FYNNEI. V shed 7 bases and J shed 0 bases, with 11 bases lying between them. CDR3 size: 14 residues. The CDR3 DNA sequence: TGTGCCAGCAAGTGGGACTGGAGCACAGATACGCAGTATTTT. Its translation is CASKWDWSTDTQYF.

V is TRBV3-1 (or the pseudogene TRBV3-2) and J is TRBJ1-3; TRBD1 might be the D (6 bases). The CDR3 has 17 residues. Germline V gene sequence: CDR1 LGHDT, CDR2 YNNKEL (reference sequence). V was clipped by 1 base and J by 0 bases, with 13 bases between them. CDR3 DNA: TGTGCCAGCAGCCAAGGGGGGCAGCCGAGCTCTGGAAACACCATATATTTT. Protein sequence: CASSQGGQPSSGNTIYF.

The chain recombines TRBV2 with TRBJ1-5, with 7 bases matching TRBD1. CDR3 size: 15 residues. Per the germline V gene, CDR1 is SNHLY and CDR2 is FYNNEI. Unmatched junction bases numbered 3, after V lost 3 bases and J lost 1 base. The CDR3 is CASSDSGQSNQPQHF. The CDR3 DNA is TGTGCCAGCAGTGACTCGGGACAGAGCAATCAGCCCCAGCATTTT.

V usage is TRBV3-1 (or the pseudogene TRBV3-2) and J usage is TRBJ1-1; perhaps TRBD1 as D (6 bases). Trimming cost V 7 bases and J 0 bases, with 15 bases left between them. CDR1 is LGHDT, CDR2 YNNKEL, per germline (reference sequence). The CDR3 is 15 residues long. CDR3 in amino acids: CASKIGGTLNTEAFF. CDR3 sequence (DNA): TGTGCCAGCAAGATAGGGGGTACCTTGAACACTGAAGCTTTCTTT.